This entry lists 25 T cell receptor beta chains sequenced from one sample in a study of T cell changes during pregnancy in multiple sclerosis. Clones were read by immunoSEQ multiplex PCR, and TCRdb kept only the in-frame ones, dropping some. The sample holds 35,000 to 55,000 clones, almost 95% seen once. Sequences were obtained from peripheral blood. These receptors came from a female donor with multiple sclerosis, enrolled in a pregnancy study.

J is TRBJ2-3 and V is TRBV19; 8 bases align to TRBD2. The V and J ends lost 3 bases and 4 bases, in that order; junction bases with no gene match: 6. The CDR3 covers 15 residues. The V gene's germline CDR1 is LNHDA and CDR2 SQIVND (reference sequence). CDR3 protein: CASSIRAGAPDTQYF. For the CDR3, the DNA is TGTGCCAGTAGTATTAGAGCGGGAGCGCCAGATACGCAGTATTTT.

Details on this clone: At one end the junction does not follow the germline gene, possibly because of a read error. J is TRBJ1-5 and V is TRBV6-5; D is uncertain. Germline CDR1 MNHEY, CDR2 SVGAGI. The CDR3 extends over 14 amino acids. CDR3 in amino acids: CAISESSENQPQHF. The CDR3 DNA follows: TGTGCCATCAGTGAGTCCTCTGAGAATCAGCCCCAGCATTTT.

This sequence joins TRBV5-4 and TRBJ1-3; D uncertain. The germline gives CDR1 SGHNT, CDR2 YYREEE (reference sequence). The CDR3 runs to 14 residues. The V and J ends lost 9 bases and 4 bases respectively, with 17 bases between them. The CDR3 sequence is CAMSDALGGNTIYF. CDR3 DNA sequence: TGTGCCATGTCAGACGCCCTCGGAGGAAACACCATATATTTT. The full variable domain, with the rest looked up from reference TRBV5-4 and TRBJ1-3, is ETGVTQSPTHLIKTRGQQVTLRCSSQSGHNTVSWYQQALGQGPQFIFQYYREEENGRGNFPPRFSGLQFPNYSSELNVNALELDDSALYLCAMSDALGGNTIYFGEGSWLTVV.

The J gene is TRBJ1-1, the V gene TRBV29-1, with 8 bases fitting TRBD1. Unmatched junction bases numbered 5, after V lost 3 bases and J lost 2 bases. The CDR3 covers 14 residues. Germline-derived CDR1 and CDR2 are SQVTM and ANQGSEA. CDR3 nucleotides: TGCAGCGTTGAGACACAGGGGGGAAACACTGAAGCTTTCTTT. Protein: CSVETQGGNTEAFF.

This chain links TRBV10-1 with TRBJ2-7, with D perhaps matching TRBD2 (5 bases). Germline CDR1 WNHNN, CDR2 SYGVQD (reference sequence). V lost 7 bases, J lost 5 bases, and 24 bases lay in between. CDR3 length: 16 residues. Written as DNA, the CDR3 is TGCGCCAGCACAGCCCCCTCGGGAACTAGGCGCCACGAGCAGTACTTC. This sequence encodes CASTAPSGTRRHEQYF.

The V and J genes are TRBV19 and TRBJ2-1; tentatively, D is TRBD1 (5 bases). The CDR3 is made up of 14 amino acids. Germline V gives CDR1 LNHDA, CDR2 SQIVND (reference sequence). The V and J ends lost 5 bases and 7 bases respectively, with 15 bases between them. Written as DNA, the CDR3 is TGTGCCAGTAGTGCAATATCTCACAGGAATGAGCAGTTCTTC. The encoded protein is CASSAISHRNEQFF.

This clone has only one observation. The V call is TRBV5-5, the J call TRBJ2-5; perhaps TRBD2 as D (6 bases). CDR3 length: 14 residues. Deletions cut 1 base from V and 1 base from J, with 8 bases between. In germline, CDR1 is SGHKS, CDR2 YYEKEE (reference sequence). This CDR3 reads CASSLPTSQETQYF. CDR3 in DNA: TGTGCCAGCAGCTTGCCGACTAGCCAAGAGACCCAGTACTTC.

V and J are TRBV6-5 and TRBJ2-1; possible D gene TRBD2, 6 bases. This CDR3 contains 15 residues. Trimming shortened V by 8 bases and J by 7 bases, and 21 bases separated the two germline ends. Germline values: CDR1 MNHEY, CDR2 SVGAGI. As DNA, the CDR3 is TGTGCCAGCTGGACGGCGGGAAGAGTCACGAATGAGCAGTTCTTC. It specifies CASWTAGRVTNEQFF.

V usage is TRBV28 and J usage is TRBJ2-2, with 7 nucleotides matching TRBD1. Losses at the gene ends were 5 bases for V and 0 bases for J; bases not matched to a gene: 9. The CDR3 covers 17 residues. The germline V gene encodes CDR1 MDHEN and CDR2 SYDVKM. In nucleotides, the CDR3 is TGTGCCAGCAGTCTTACCGGGACAGCAACGAACACCGGGGAGCTGTTTTTT. This gives the protein CASSLTGTATNTGELFF.

The chain's CDR3 is CANSKGGGETQYF. CDR3 in DNA: TGTGCCAATTCCAAGGGAGGGGGAGAGACCCAGTACTTC. The chain joins TRBV2 to TRBJ2-5; possibly TRBD2 for D (7 bases). There are 13 residues in the CDR3. V was clipped by 10 bases and J by 4 bases, with 16 bases between them. From germline, CDR1 is SNHLY and CDR2 FYNNEI.

The chain links TRBV5-1 to TRBJ1-6; tentatively, D is TRBD1 (5 bases). Germline V gene lookup returns CDR1 SGHRS and CDR2 YFSETQ. The CDR3 is 15 residues long. V was cut by 1 base and J by 10 bases, with 15 bases left in between. The CDR3 reads CASSLWQGDGSPLHF. Written as DNA, the CDR3 is TGCGCCAGCAGCTTGTGGCAGGGTGACGGATCACCCCTCCACTTT. Drawing the rest from reference TRBV5-1 and TRBJ1-6, the complete variable domain is KAGVTQTPRYLIKTRGQQVTLSCSPISGHRSVSWYQQTPGQGLQFLFEYFSETQRNKGNFPGRFSGRQFSNSRSEMNVSTLELGDSALYLCASSLWQGDGSPLHFGNGTRLTVT.

The chain recombines TRBV29-1 with TRBJ1-1; D uncertain. Germline V gene lookup returns CDR1 SQVTM and CDR2 ANQGSEA. V lost 5 bases and J lost 5, with 12 bases in between. The CDR3 is made up of 12 amino acids. The CDR3 DNA sequence: TGCAGCGTTTACGACACGGGGACTGAAGCTTTCTTT. It specifies CSVYDTGTEAFF.

In DNA form, the CDR3 reads TGTGCCAGCTCAGAGAACAGGGGTGTAACTGAAGCTTTCTTT. It translates to CASSENRGVTEAFF. This rearrangement joins TRBV18 to TRBJ1-1; the match to TRBD1 covers 7 bases. V dropped 5 bases and J dropped 5; count of bases not matched to a gene: 8. From germline, CDR1 is KGHSH and CDR2 LQKENI. The CDR3 contains 14 residues.

V and J are TRBV7-2 and TRBJ2-7, with TRBD1 matching over 8 bases. The CDR3 covers 14 residues. Trimming removed 5 bases from V and 2 bases from J; junction bases left unmatched: 5. Germline V gene lookup returns CDR1 SGHTA and CDR2 FQGNSA. The CDR3 sequence is CASSKGQGTYEQYF. DNA of the CDR3: TGTGCCAGCAGCAAAGGACAGGGAACCTACGAGCAGTACTTC.

The chain carries TRBV19 and TRBJ2-7; D is perhaps TRBD2 (5 bases). The germline V gene encodes CDR1 LNHDA and CDR2 SQIVND (reference sequence). V lost 5 bases and J lost 3, with 11 bases in between. The CDR3 length is 13 residues. The chain's CDR3 is CASSPRGLYEQYF. In DNA, the CDR3 is TGTGCCAGTAGTCCCAGAGGGCTCTACGAGCAGTACTTC.

In its sample, this clone was seen a few times. The rearrangement uses TRBV6-6 and TRBJ1-2, with no clear D. The CDR3 consists of 16 residues. With 7 bases removed from V and 1 base from J, the gap between germline ends came to 19 bases. Germline V CDR1 and CDR2: MNHNY, SVGAGI (reference sequence). The chain's CDR3 is CASTSLPALGNYGYTF. CDR3 nucleotide sequence: TGTGCCAGCACCTCATTGCCCGCCTTGGGTAACTATGGCTACACCTTC.

In its sample, this clone was seen a few times. J is TRBJ2-5 and V is TRBV14; the D gene is possibly TRBD1 (6 bases). The CDR3 runs to 15 residues. From germline, CDR1 is SGHDN and CDR2 FVKESK. Trimming removed 4 bases at V and 1 base at J, with 13 bases between. The CDR3 nucleotides read TGTGCCAGCAGCCTTCATCAACAGGGCCAAGAGACCCAGTACTTC. Translation: CASSLHQQGQETQYF.

This chain uses TRBV27 with TRBJ2-3, with 7 bases matching TRBD1. J gave up 5 bases and V 4 bases, and 12 bases lay outside the gene matches. The germline gives CDR1 MNHEY, CDR2 SMNVEV (reference sequence). The CDR3 extends over 16 amino acids. The CDR3 protein is CASSSRQGSRGDTQYF. The CDR3 nucleotides read TGTGCCAGCAGTTCCCGACAGGGTTCCCGCGGAGATACGCAGTATTTT.

The chain uses TRBV5-5 and TRBJ2-7; no definite D call. The CDR3 spans 13 residues. Trimming pared 2 bases from V and 3 bases from J, leaving 9 bases between. In germline, CDR1 is SGHKS, CDR2 YYEKEE (reference sequence). The CDR3 spells CASSLGSGYEQYF. CDR3 sequence (DNA): TGTGCCAGCAGCTTAGGGTCGGGCTACGAGCAGTACTTC. The variable domain in full, completed from reference TRBV5-5 and TRBJ2-7, reads DAGVTQSPTHLIKTRGQQVTLRCSPISGHKSVSWYQQVLGQGPQFIFQYYEKEERGRGNFPDRFSARQFPNYSSELNVNALLLGDSALYLCASSLGSGYEQYFGPGTRLTVT.

The V call is TRBV6-5, the J call TRBJ2-5, with TRBD1 matching over 9 bases. V lost 4 bases and J lost 5; bases outside the gene matches: 11. Germline loops: CDR1 MNHEY, CDR2 SVGAGI. The CDR3 runs 16 residues. The CDR3 is CASSSRSTGGPETQYF. CDR3 nucleotides: TGTGCCAGCAGTTCCCGCTCCACAGGGGGCCCGGAGACCCAGTACTTC.

This clone has more than one count but fewer than ten. This chain connects TRBV5-5 to TRBJ1-2; 10 bases fit TRBD1. The germline V gene encodes CDR1 SGHKS and CDR2 YYEKEE (reference sequence). V lost 2 bases and J lost 6; bases outside the gene matches: 13. This CDR3 contains 17 residues. In nucleotides, the CDR3 is TGTGCCAGCAGCTTACCCTACCGGGACAGGGGAAGGAATGGCTACACCTTC. Encoded protein: CASSLPYRDRGRNGYTF.

The chain carries TRBV6-5 and TRBJ1-1, with D maybe TRBD1 (5 bases). The germline V gene encodes CDR1 MNHEY and CDR2 SVGAGI. Deletions cut 1 base from V and 3 bases from J, with 12 bases between. CDR3 size: 15 residues. The CDR3 here is CASSYYGGSDTEAFF. The DNA of the CDR3 is TGTGCCAGCAGTTACTATGGGGGGTCGGACACTGAAGCTTTCTTT.

The chain recombines TRBV6-5 with TRBJ2-7, with D perhaps matching TRBD1 (5 bases). Germline lookup yields CDR1 MNHEY and CDR2 SVGAGI. Trimming removed 5 bases at V and 2 bases at J, with 16 bases between. CDR3 length: 15 amino acids. The CDR3 nucleotides are TGTGCCAGCAGTGTGCAGGGTATACTCCCCTACGAGCAGTACTTC. Translated: CASSVQGILPYEQYF.

This clone was detected only a few times. The rearrangement joins TRBV10-2 to TRBJ2-1, with 7 nucleotides matching TRBD1. CDR3 size: 13 residues. The V and J ends lost 8 bases and 5 bases, in that order; junction bases with no gene match: 6. Germline-derived CDR1 and CDR2 are WSHSY and SAAADI. The CDR3 here is CASLTGMNNEQFF. The CDR3 DNA is TGCGCCAGCCTGACAGGGATGAACAATGAGCAGTTCTTC.

This clone came up once. V and J are TRBV9 and TRBJ2-1; 7 bases align to TRBD1. Trimming cost V 4 bases and J 3 bases; bases outside gene matches: 10. This CDR3 contains 16 residues. Per germline, CDR1 SGDLS and CDR2 YYNGEE. The CDR3 region is CASSPYDRDLYNEQFF. For the CDR3, the DNA is TGTGCCAGCAGCCCCTACGACAGGGACCTCTACAATGAGCAGTTCTTC.